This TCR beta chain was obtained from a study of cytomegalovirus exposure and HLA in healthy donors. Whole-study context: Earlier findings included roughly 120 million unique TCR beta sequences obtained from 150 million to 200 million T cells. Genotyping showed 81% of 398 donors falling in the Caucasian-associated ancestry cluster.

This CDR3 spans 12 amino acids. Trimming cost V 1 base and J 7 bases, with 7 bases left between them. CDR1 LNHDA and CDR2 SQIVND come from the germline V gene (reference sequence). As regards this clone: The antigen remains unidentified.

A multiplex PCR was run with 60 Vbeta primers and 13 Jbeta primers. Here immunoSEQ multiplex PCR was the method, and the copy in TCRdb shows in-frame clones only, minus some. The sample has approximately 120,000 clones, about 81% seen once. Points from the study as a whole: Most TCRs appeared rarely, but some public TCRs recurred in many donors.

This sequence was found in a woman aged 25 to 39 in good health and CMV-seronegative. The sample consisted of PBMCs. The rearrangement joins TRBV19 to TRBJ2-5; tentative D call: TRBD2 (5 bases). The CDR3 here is CASSIVEGTQYF. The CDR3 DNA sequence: TGTGCCAGTAGTATAGTCGAGGGGACCCAGTACTTC.